The rows below give T cell receptor beta chains drawn from one sample of a study of cytomegalovirus exposure and HLA in healthy donors. Generated by immunoSEQ multiplex PCR, the TCRdb table keeps only in-frame clones and is missing some. In the table there are 150,000 to 250,000 clones, roughly 85% of which are singletons. What was sequenced was PBMCs. These receptors were collected from a woman aged 25 to 39 in good health and CMV-seropositive. CDR3s include the opening cysteine and the closing phenylalanine or tryptophan.

V: TRBV7-9
J: TRBJ1-1
CDR3: CASSLRPGGTEAFF

V: TRBV10-3
J: TRBJ2-1
CDR3: CAISESPRRDEQFF

V: TRBV7-9
J: TRBJ1-4
CDR3: CASSLRTGNDEKLFF

V: TRBV29-1
J: TRBJ2-5
CDR3: CSVEGWGQGDKTQYF

V: TRBV6-5
J: TRBJ1-3
CDR3: CASKASGNTIYF

V: TRBV10-1
J: TRBJ1-1
CDR3: CASSRDSSSPEAFF

V: TRBV15
J: TRBJ1-2
CDR3: CATSRTRDSDYGYTF

V: TRBV10-3
J: TRBJ2-1
CDR3: CAIRVTSGLYNEQFF

V: TRBV4-3
J: TRBJ1-5
CDR3: CASSQDFRTGGQPQHF

V: TRBV25-1
J: TRBJ2-5
CDR3: CASSRTLRETQYF

V: TRBV6-1
J: TRBJ1-4
CDR3: CASSAVGGDEKLFF